Shown below are 9 T cell receptor beta chains from a single sample sequenced in a study of early T cells in non-severe SARS-CoV-2 infection. One entry per CDR3 protein results from TCRdb running MiXCR on the 5' RACE reads. Counted here are approximately 80,000 distinct CDR3 sequences, about 11% occurring once; the ten biggest clones make up 12%. The specimen comprised whole blood, sampled at baseline. These receptor sequences come from an adult who was a healthcare worker with PCR-confirmed SARS-CoV-2 infection or an uninfected control (not recorded which).

CDR3 residues: CASSPPRAGLSRIYEQYF. CDR3 sequence (DNA): TGTGCCAGCAGCCCCCCCCGGGCAGGGCTTTCTCGGATTTACGAGCAGTACTTC. The J gene is TRBJ2-7, the V gene TRBV3-2; the table's D call, TRBD1, has no DNA check behind it. TRBV3-2 is classified as a pseudogene. The CDR3 totals 18 residues.

This clonotype showed up just a few times. V and J are TRBV7-9 and TRBJ2-7; TRBD1 is a possible D gene (7 bases). The CDR3 sequence is 14 residues long. The germline V and J ends were trimmed by 5 bases and 2 bases, with 13 bases remaining between them. Germline V gene lookup returns CDR1 SEHNR and CDR2 FQNEAQ (reference sequence). CDR3 loop: CASSQGGTAYEQYF. DNA of the CDR3: TGTGCCAGCAGCCAAGGCGGGACAGCCTACGAGCAGTACTTC.

This clonotype was seen a handful of times. This chain uses TRBV20-1 with TRBJ2-7; no clear D gene. The germline V gene has CDR1 DFQATT and CDR2 SNEGSKA (reference sequence). The CDR3 is 15 residues long. V lost 3 bases and J lost 0, with 15 bases in between. CDR3 loop: CSAREQRSSSYEQYF. The DNA of the CDR3 is TGCAGTGCTAGGGAACAGCGCTCAAGCTCCTACGAGCAGTACTTC.

In its sample, this clonotype was seen many times. The chain recombines TRBV4-3 with TRBJ2-3; D not certain. The ends were cut back, 9 bases at V and 1 base at J, with 2 bases in the middle. CDR1 is LGHNA, CDR2 YSLEER, per germline. CDR3 length: 10 residues. The CDR3: CASGTDTQYF. The DNA of the CDR3 is TGCGCCAGTGGCACAGATACGCAGTATTTT.

For the CDR3, the DNA is TGTGCCAGCAGCCGCATTGAGGGATCTGCCACTGAAGCTTTCTTT. It is translated as CASSRIEGSATEAFF. V and J are TRBV3-1 and TRBJ1-1; no reliable D call. This CDR3 is built from 15 residues. CDR1 is LGHDT and CDR2 is YNNKEL in the germline V gene (reference sequence). V was trimmed by 4 bases and J by 4 bases, leaving 16 bases between them.

CDR3 sequence reads: CASSQVFGLEEQFF. The DNA for the CDR3 is TGTGCCAGCAGCCAAGTATTTGGGCTTGAGGAGCAGTTCTTC. V gene TRBV3-1 combines with J gene TRBJ2-1; D not certain. From germline, CDR1 is LGHDT and CDR2 YNNKEL (reference sequence). The length of the CDR3 is 14 residues. Trimming cost V 1 base and J 10 bases, with 14 bases left between them.

This clonotype was observed a handful of times. The gene calls are TRBV6-1 and TRBJ1-6, with 7 bases lining up with TRBD1. From germline, CDR1 is MNHNS and CDR2 SASEGT. J was trimmed by 5 bases and V by 6 bases; bases with no gene match: 7. The CDR3 is 15 amino acids. CDR3: CASRQGEIHNSPLHF. For the CDR3, the DNA is TGTGCCAGCAGGCAGGGGGAGATCCATAATTCACCCCTCCACTTT.

The rearrangement uses TRBV28 and TRBJ2-3, with TRBD2 identical over 7 bases. Germline V lookup: CDR1 MDHEN, CDR2 SYDVKM. V lost 6 bases to trimming and J lost 0 bases; unmatched junction nucleotides: 6. The CDR3 spans 15 residues. The DNA of the CDR3 is TGTGCCAGCAGCCTGGGGGGGATTAGCACAGATACGCAGTATTTT. Translated, it gives CASSLGGISTDTQYF. Variable domain in full (rest from reference TRBV28 and TRBJ2-3): DVKVTQSSRYLVKRTGEKVFLECVQDMDHENMFWYRQDPGLGLRLIYFSYDVKMKEKGDIPEGYSVSREKKERFSLILESASTNQTSMYLCASSLGGISTDTQYFGPGTRLTVL.

There are a few counts of this clonotype. CDR3 region: CAISERGAESSPLHF. CDR3 sequence (DNA): TGTGCCATCAGTGAGAGGGGGGCCGAATCATCACCCCTCCACTTT. This chain connects TRBV10-3 to TRBJ1-6, with D perhaps TRBD1 (6 bases). V lost 2 bases and J lost 10, with 15 bases in between. Germline lookup yields CDR1 ENHRY and CDR2 SYGVKD. The CDR3 is 15 amino acids.